The 25 T cell receptor beta chains below come from one sample, sequenced in a study of read filtering for tumor transcriptome and immune sequencing. This library used roughly 400 ng RNA and molecular barcoded adaptors spanning alpha/delta and beta/gamma chains. TCRdb re-analysed the reads in MiXCR, keeping a single row per CDR3 protein. Of some 38,000 distinct CDR3 sequences in the sample, approximately 10% were seen once. Sequenced: a population of CD138-negative cells sorted from bone marrow. The receptors were sampled from a donor at least 40 years old with multiple myeloma.

This clonotype was counted at least ten times. The chain links TRBV19 to TRBJ2-3; 13 bases match TRBD2. V lost 3 bases, J lost 2 bases, and 2 bases stayed unmatched. CDR3 length: 16 residues. Per germline, CDR1 LNHDA and CDR2 SQIVND (reference sequence). CDR3 nucleotide sequence: TGTGCCAGTAGTATGGGACTAGCGGGGACCACAGATACGCAGTATTTT. It specifies CASSMGLAGTTDTQYF.

This clonotype was counted at least ten times. V and J are TRBV28 and TRBJ2-3; D is tentatively TRBD1 or TRBD2 (5 bases each). The CDR3 loop spans 14 amino acids. The ends were cut back, 3 bases at V and 1 base at J, with 8 bases in the middle. In germline, CDR1 is MDHEN, CDR2 SYDVKM. In DNA form, the CDR3 reads TGTGCCAGCAGTTTGGGGACCCGCACAGATACGCAGTATTTT. Encoded protein: CASSLGTRTDTQYF.

Ten or more counts support this clonotype. The rearrangement joins TRBV9 to TRBJ1-2; D is possibly TRBD1 (5 bases). This CDR3 is built from 14 residues. The germline V gene encodes CDR1 SGDLS and CDR2 YYNGEE. Trimming took off 0 bases at V and 4 bases at J, with 10 bases between the two ends. CDR3 DNA sequence: TGTGCCAGCAGCGTAGACAGTACAGGCTATGGCTACACCTTC. This codes for CASSVDSTGYGYTF.

This clonotype was seen at least ten times. V and J are TRBV7-9 and TRBJ2-6; D unclear. Germline CDR1 and CDR2: SEHNR and FQNEAQ (reference sequence). V shed 4 bases and J shed 4 bases, with 5 bases lying between them. CDR3 length: 13 amino acids. CDR3 loop: CASSSPGANVLTF. The CDR3 DNA is TGTGCCAGCAGCTCCCCGGGGGCCAACGTCCTGACTTTC.

This clonotype was seen ten or more times. V usage is TRBV20-1 and J usage is TRBJ1-5; tentatively, D is TRBD1 (5 bases). V lost 3 bases, J lost 2 bases, and 11 bases lay in between. The CDR3 contains 14 residues. The germline gives CDR1 DFQATT, CDR2 SNEGSKA (reference sequence). This chain's CDR3 is CSARGGSGNQPQHF. CDR3 nucleotide sequence: TGCAGTGCTAGGGGGGGGTCGGGCAATCAGCCCCAGCATTTT.

This clonotype was counted only a few times. The V and J genes are TRBV28 and TRBJ2-3; no reliable D call. Trimming stripped 1 base from V and 2 bases from J, with 10 bases between. The CDR3 consists of 15 residues. In germline, CDR1 is MDHEN, CDR2 SYDVKM. The CDR3, as DNA: TGTGCCAGCAGTTTATCGATTCCGTCCACAGATACGCAGTATTTT. This codes for CASSLSIPSTDTQYF.

This clonotype was detected many times. The chain uses TRBV28 and TRBJ1-5; D gene unclear. Germline V gene data show CDR1 as MDHEN and CDR2 as SYDVKM. The CDR3 loop spans 14 amino acids. V lost 7 bases and J 7 bases, leaving 17 bases between the germline ends. CDR3 region: CASMSKAGYQPQHF. The CDR3 DNA sequence: TGTGCCAGCATGTCAAAGGCGGGATACCAGCCCCAGCATTTT.

Worth noting for this clonotype: A much larger clone differs from this one at a single base, so this may be a read error. The rearrangement joins TRBV7-2 to TRBJ2-3; 7 bases are shared with TRBD2. Germline loops: CDR1 SGHTA, CDR2 FQGNSA. This CDR3 has 15 residues. This CDR3 is CASSSLGGKADMQYF. The CDR3 DNA is TGTGCCAGCAGCTCGCTGGGGGGGAAGGCAGATATGCAGTATTTT.

This clonotype was detected ten times or more. The V and J genes are TRBV7-8 and TRBJ1-5; D is possibly TRBD1 (6 bases). Trimming pared 5 bases from V and 1 base from J, leaving 12 bases between. Germline CDR1 and CDR2: SGHVS and FQNEAQ. This CDR3 has 15 residues. The DNA for the CDR3 is TGTGCCAGCAGCCCGAGGGGGAAAAGCAATCAGCCCCAGCATTTT. Its translation: CASSPRGKSNQPQHF.

This clonotype has a count of ten or more. The chain has TRBV18 and TRBJ2-4; 8 bases agree with TRBD2. The germline CDR1 and CDR2 sequences are KGHSH and LQKENI. V dropped 1 base and J dropped 10; count of bases not matched to a gene: 9. This CDR3 region has 15 residues. CDR3 sequence (DNA): TGTGCCAGCTCACCACTGAGCGGGGGCGAGGGAATTCAGTACTTC. This gives the protein CASSPLSGGEGIQYF.

The chain recombines TRBV7-2 with TRBJ1-3; TRBD1 matches at 8 bases. CDR3 length equals 13 residues. Losses at the gene ends were 5 bases for V and 11 bases for J; bases not matched to a gene: 8. Germline V gene sequence: CDR1 SGHTA, CDR2 FQGNSA. The CDR3 loop is CASSPGQGTSIYF. The DNA for the CDR3 is TGTGCCAGCAGCCCTGGACAGGGAACCTCCATATATTTT.

In the case of this clonotype: A much larger clone sits a single nucleotide away, making a read error possible. The chain is built from TRBV29-1 and TRBJ1-1; weak D call: TRBD1 (5 bases). The CDR3 contains 13 residues. CDR1 is SQVTM, CDR2 ANQGSEA, per germline. CDR3 coding DNA: TGCGGCGTTGCCCTGCTAACGGGGGCTGAAGCTTTCTTT. Its protein is CGVALLTGAEAFF.

In this sample, this clonotype is medium-sized. This chain connects TRBV5-6 to TRBJ1-5; D unclear. The V gene lost 0 bases and the J gene lost 6 bases, with 10 bases spanning the gap. The CDR3 has 14 residues. In germline, CDR1 is SGHDT, CDR2 YYEEEE. The CDR3 bases are TGTGCCAGCAGCTTGGAGGGTGGGCCTCAGCCCCAGCATTTT. It encodes CASSLEGGPQPQHF.

Many counts were recorded for this clonotype. The rearrangement joins TRBV7-2 to TRBJ1-4; D remains ambiguous. The germline V gene encodes CDR1 SGHTA and CDR2 FQGNSA. V was trimmed by 5 bases and J by 4 bases, leaving 14 bases between them. The CDR3 spans 15 residues. In nucleotides, the CDR3 is TGTGCCAGCAGCACCCGGACTGACTTTAATGAAAAACTGTTTTTT. Its protein is CASSTRTDFNEKLFF.

This clonotype has ten or more counts. The V and J genes are TRBV28 and TRBJ2-6; D not certain. Germline loops: CDR1 MDHEN, CDR2 SYDVKM. This CDR3 contains 17 residues. The V end was cut by 1 base, the J end by 4 bases, with 14 bases between. CDR3 sequence reads: CASSLSGVAPGANVLTF. The CDR3 coding sequence is TGTGCCAGCAGTTTATCCGGCGTCGCCCCGGGGGCCAACGTCCTGACTTTC.

This clonotype occurred many times. At one of its ends the junction is not consistent with the germline gene, which may arise from a read error. The chain combines TRBV5-1 with TRBJ2-7; D call uncertain. CDR3 length equals 12 residues. The germline V gene encodes CDR1 SGHRS and CDR2 YFSETQ. The CDR3 region is CASSLSGYEQYF. DNA for the CDR3: TGTGCCAGCAGCTTAAGTGGCTACGAGCAGTACTTC.

In regard to this clonotype: A much larger clone differs from this one at a single base, so this may be a read error. J is TRBJ1-1 and V is TRBV6-5; D is possibly TRBD1 (5 bases). Germline assignment: CDR1 MNHEY and CDR2 SVGAGI. CDR3 size: 13 residues. CDR3 sequence: CASSYSRTSEASF. The CDR3 region has the DNA TGTGCCAGCAGTTACTCTCGGACAAGTGAAGCTTCCTTT.

This clonotype was seen ten or more times. The chain couples TRBV10-3 to TRBJ1-2, with D uncertain. Trimming removed 4 bases at V and 2 bases at J, with 8 bases between. Germline CDR1 reads ENHRY; CDR2 reads SYGVKD. The CDR3 loop spans 13 amino acids. The CDR3 loop is CAISGLLNYGYTF. In nucleotides, the CDR3 is TGTGCCATCAGTGGCTTACTCAACTATGGCTACACCTTC.

This clonotype was observed many times. In DNA form, the CDR3 reads TGTGCCAGCGCCAAGGGGCTGGGACCGCCCGAGACCCAGTACTTC. Translation: CASAKGLGPPETQYF. The chain has TRBV6-1 and TRBJ2-5; the D gene could be TRBD1 or TRBD2 (5 bases each). The germline CDR1 and CDR2 sequences are MNHNS and SASEGT. V was shortened by 8 bases and J by 5 bases, with 21 bases between the two germline ends. This CDR3 is built from 15 residues.

This clonotype was seen repeatedly, ten times or more. The gene calls are TRBV3-1 and TRBJ2-6, with D possibly TRBD1 on 7 matching bases. Germline V gene sequence: CDR1 LGHDT, CDR2 YNNKEL (reference sequence). V was cut by 3 bases and J by 0 bases, with 18 bases left in between. The CDR3 spans 19 residues. For the CDR3, the DNA is TGTGCCAGCAGCCACAAGGGGTCAGGGGGGAGCTCTGGGGCCAACGTCCTGACTTTC. Translating gives CASSHKGSGGSSGANVLTF. The full variable domain, in which reference TRBV3-1 and TRBJ2-6 provide the parts outside the CDR3, is DTAVSQTPKYLVTQMGNDKSIKCEQNLGHDTMYWYKQDSKKFLKIMFSYNNKELIINETVPNRFSPKSPDKAHLNLHINSLELGDSAVYFCASSHKGSGGSSGANVLTFGAGSRLTVL.

Notes on this clonotype: A read error may be the cause here, since a much bigger clone is one base away. This chain links TRBV3-1 with TRBJ1-1; D unclear. V was pared by 4 bases and J by 5 bases, with 14 bases between. Per the germline V gene, CDR1 is LGHDT and CDR2 is YNNKEL (reference sequence). There are 14 residues in the CDR3. CDR3 coding DNA: TGTGCCAGCAGCCGAGAGGAGCGAGTAACTGAAGCTTTCTTT. It is translated as CASSREERVTEAFF.

The table lists this clonotype with many counts. This chain uses TRBV2 with TRBJ2-1, with D possibly TRBD1 on 6 matching bases. The V gene's germline CDR1 is SNHLY and CDR2 FYNNEI. CDR3 size: 12 residues. Trimming took 5 bases from V and 9 from J, leaving 11 bases between them. CDR3 sequence reads: CASSQGNVEQFF. CDR3 bases: TGTGCCAGCAGTCAGGGGAACGTTGAGCAGTTCTTC.

This sequence joins TRBV5-1 and TRBJ1-1, with 7 positions matching TRBD1. Unmatched junction bases numbered 10, after V lost 4 bases and J lost 4 bases. The germline V gene has CDR1 SGHRS and CDR2 YFSETQ. The CDR3 totals 15 residues. DNA for the CDR3: TGCGCCAGCAGCCCGGAAGGGGGCGCGGGCACTGAAGCTTTCTTT. Protein sequence: CASSPEGGAGTEAFF.

This clonotype was seen only a few times. An end of the junction does not agree with germline; a read error may underlie this. V usage is TRBV6-1 and J usage is TRBJ1-1; D is unclear. This CDR3 spans 16 amino acids. Germline CDR1 and CDR2: MNHNS and SASEGT. In DNA form, the CDR3 reads TGTACCAGCAGTGTGGCAGGTCTTTCTGGGAGCACTGAAGCTTTCTTT. It yields the protein CTSSVAGLSGSTEAFF.

The table lists this clonotype with many counts. The chain recombines TRBV4-1 with TRBJ1-4, with TRBD1 as a possible D gene (6 bases). Germline assignment: CDR1 MGHRA and CDR2 YSYEKL. Trimming took off 4 bases at V and 7 bases at J, with 16 bases between the two ends. CDR3 size: 15 residues. The CDR3 nucleotides are TGCGCCAGCAGCCGGTTCGGGGGGGCCCGTGAAAAACTGTTTTTT. This codes for CASSRFGGAREKLFF.